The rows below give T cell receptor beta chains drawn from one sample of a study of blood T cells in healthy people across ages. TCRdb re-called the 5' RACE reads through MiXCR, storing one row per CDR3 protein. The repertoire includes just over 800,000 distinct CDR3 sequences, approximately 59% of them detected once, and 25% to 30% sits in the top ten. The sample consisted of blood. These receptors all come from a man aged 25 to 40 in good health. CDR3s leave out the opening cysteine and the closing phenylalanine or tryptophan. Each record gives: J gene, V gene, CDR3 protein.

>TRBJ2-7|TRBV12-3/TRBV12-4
ASSRQGRYSYEQY
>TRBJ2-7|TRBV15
ATSPGRSYEQY
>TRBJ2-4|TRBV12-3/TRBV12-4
ASSLSFWTALAKNIQY
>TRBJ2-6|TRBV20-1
SARDWGGTSGANVLT
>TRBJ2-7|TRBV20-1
SAPRLAGGGEQY
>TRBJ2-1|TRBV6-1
ASREGLPYNEQF
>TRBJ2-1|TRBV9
ASSIEQGFEQF
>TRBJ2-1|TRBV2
ASSITREGFFEF
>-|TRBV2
ASSLPGARKNEQY
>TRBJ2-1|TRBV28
ATRGVTSGGQRAYNEQF
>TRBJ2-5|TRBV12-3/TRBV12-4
ASRGGGAGEQY
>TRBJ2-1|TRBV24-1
ATSDSLLAWNEQF
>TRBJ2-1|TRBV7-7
ASSLAHNPNNEQF
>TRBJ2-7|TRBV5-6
ASSRDTMGEQY
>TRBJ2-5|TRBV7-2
ASSFPGRGETQY
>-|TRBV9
ASSPRALAPSYEQY
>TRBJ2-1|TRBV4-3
ASSQDFQGGYEQF
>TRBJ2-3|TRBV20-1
SAKTGTTRTDTQY
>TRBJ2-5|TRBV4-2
ASSQGAGPTLQETQY
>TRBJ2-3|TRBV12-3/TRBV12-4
ASSVVANVDTQY